This TCR beta chain was captured by sequencing in a study of cytomegalovirus exposure and HLA in healthy donors. Overall study context: A later analysis reported the same platform for the roughly 120 validation repertoires and the roughly 700 first-cohort repertoires. Study-wide points: Three CMV-associated chains were confirmed in vitro to be specific for CMV antigens.

This CDR3 region has 12 residues. Germline V CDR1 and CDR2: SGHAT, FQNNGV. For this clone: The antigen is unknown.

The table came from immunoSEQ multiplex PCR; TCRdb's copy has only in-frame clones and leaves some out. Of around 63,000 clones in the sample, about 96% were seen once. This receptor was obtained from a woman aged 18-29 years in good health and CMV-seronegative. The chain joins TRBV11-2 to TRBJ2-2; TRBD2 agrees at 7 bases. The sample was PBMCs. The CDR3 loop reads CSTGGNTGELFF. CDR3 in DNA: TGTTCCACGGGGGGGAACACCGGGGAGCTGTTTTTT. Using reference TRBV11-2 and TRBJ2-2 for the parts outside the CDR3, the full variable domain is EAGVAQSPRYKIIEKRQSVAFWCNPISGHATLYWYQQILGQGPKLLIQFQNNGVVDDSQLPKDRFSAERLKGVDSTLKIQPAKLEDSAVYLCSTGGNTGELFFGEGSRLTVL.